The clone carrying this TCR beta chain was counted ten times or more. Its antigen is still unknown. The CDR3 runs 15 residues. With V trimmed by 6 bases and J by 2 bases, 7 bases remained unmatched. Per germline, CDR1 MNHNY and CDR2 SVGAGI (reference sequence). TCR beta VDJ and CDR3 were profiled, and genomic DNA was the template. MiXCR, run by TCRdb on the reads, gives a single entry per CDR3 protein. The repertoire holds 250,000 to 300,000 distinct CDR3 sequences, with roughly 53% as singletons. The data were obtained in a study of CD8+CD57+ T cells in acquired aplastic anemia. About the study: Average DNA yield from sorted CD4+ and CD8+ cells was approximately 3 ug. Study-wide results and limits: The study found no significant CD8+ Simpson's diversity difference between patients and controls. Around 29 shared CD8+ CDR3s appeared highly expressed within patients' immunodominant clones.

Previously, flow cytometry had revealed CD8+CD57+ cell expansion in the patients chosen for sequencing. Every patient was diagnosed with severe acquired aplastic anemia. The sequencing input was sorted CD4+, CD8+, or CD8+CD57+ T cells (not recorded which) from PBMCs. This TCR came from a human donor with aplastic anemia. V gene TRBV6-6 combines with J gene TRBJ2-7; the match to TRBD1 covers 10 bases. CDR3 region: CASSPDRGFTYEQYF. CDR3 nucleotides: TGTGCCAGCAGCCCGGACAGGGGGTTCACCTACGAGCAGTACTTC.